Included here is one T cell receptor beta chain sequence, with context. What it recognizes is unknown. This CDR3 contains 12 residues. Germline lookup yields CDR1 WSHSY and CDR2 SAAADI. The data are from a study of CXCR3-negative and CXCR3-positive naive CD8 T cells. Sorting yielded triplicates of around 300,000 cells for each CD8+ T cell subset. Notes on the study in general: Naive cells positive for CXCR3 carried more hydrophobic TRB CDR3s than CXCR3-negative ones.

UMI-tagged TRB cDNA libraries were built via 5' RACE. No DNA is given; TCRdb re-called the 5' RACE reads and lists each CDR3 protein once. This sample's clone table lists 150,000 to 180,000 distinct CDR3 sequences. The gene calls are TRBV10-2 and TRBJ1-5. The receptor was isolated from a human donor in good health. Some clones in this sample may be carry-over from other donors' samples. Sequencing was performed on naive CXCR3+ CD8+ T cells from blood. The sample's subset: CD45RO-CCR7+CD27+CD95- naive CD8+ T cells expressing CXCR3 (TNR3+). The CDR3 reads CASKDGNQPQHF.